This T cell receptor (beta chain) was observed in a study of response to subunit inactivated influenza vaccine. Study-wide findings and caveats: With each seasonal influenza vaccination, the authors suggested, few new T cells are recruited.

V lost 4 bases to trimming and J lost 0 bases, with 11 bases between them. There are 15 residues in the CDR3. Per the germline V gene, CDR1 is LGHDT and CDR2 is YNNKEL (reference sequence). MiXCR, applied by TCRdb to the RT-PCR reads, yields one record per CDR3 protein. The data contain around 580,000 distinct CDR3 sequences, over 9.5% of them singletons. Points on this clonotype: Its target is not known.

The receptor was isolated from a man aged 50 or older who received an inactivated influenza vaccine. Sequences were derived from PBMCs from blood, sampled on the day of vaccination. V gene TRBV3-1 combines with J gene TRBJ2-3, with a tentative D call TRBD2 (5 bases). CDR3 sequence reads: CASSRIPGSTDTQYF. As DNA, the CDR3 is TGTGCCAGCAGCCGAATTCCGGGGAGCACAGATACGCAGTATTTT.